These T cell receptor beta chains were read from a single sample in a study of identical twins. TCRdb re-called the 5' RACE reads through MiXCR, storing one row per CDR3 protein. The sample contains 420,000 or so distinct CDR3 sequences, about 18% of which appear only once. Material: naive T cells sorted from blood. The receptors were gathered from a man aged 50 or older in good health. Each CDR3 is given with its conserved first and last residue. A D gene is named only where the DNA matches it firmly. Expanded clones get a size class; other rows say once, few or many, or leave the size out.

TRBV5-1,TRBJ1-2,-,once,14,TGCGCCAGCAGCCCAGGACAGTTTAACTATGGCTACACCTTC,CASSPGQFNYGYTF
TRBV5-4,TRBJ2-3,TRBD2,few,18,TGTGCCAGCAGCTTGGGAGGCAGCGGGAGGTTAAGGTCCAATACGCAGTATTTT,CASSLGGSGRLRSNTQYF
TRBV18,TRBJ2-3,-,-,14,TGTGCCAGCTCACCACAGCCCTACACAGATACGCAGTATTTT,CASSPQPYTDTQYF
TRBV5-1,TRBJ2-2,-,many,12,TGCGCCAGCAGCCAAGACCCCGGGGAGCTGTTTTTT,CASSQDPGELFF
TRBV5-5,TRBJ1-1,-,-,14,TGTGCCAGCATGATTCAGGGGCGAAACACTGAAGCTTTCTTT,CASMIQGRNTEAFF
TRBV7-9,TRBJ2-5,-,many,17,TGTGCCAGCAGTTCTAGGGGGGACGCTCTTTCTCGGGAGACCCAGTACTTC,CASSSRGDALSRETQYF
TRBV6-1,TRBJ2-1,TRBD2,few,16,TGTGCCAGCCGGACTAGCGGGAGAGCTTCCTACAATGAGCAGTTCTTC,CASRTSGRASYNEQFF
TRBV7-9,TRBJ2-7,TRBD1,few,14,TGTGCCAGCAGCCAGGGGGTGGTGGCGATGGAGCAGTACTTC,CASSQGVVAMEQYF
TRBV6-5,TRBJ2-1,TRBD2,few,17,TGTGCCAGCAGTTCAACTAGCGTCCTGAGCTCCTACAATGAGCAGTTCTTC,CASSSTSVLSSYNEQFF
TRBV12-3/TRBV12-4,TRBJ1-4,-,-,14,TGTGCCAGCACCCAAGGCGCAACTAATGAAAAACTGTTTTTT,CASTQGATNEKLFF
TRBV6-6,TRBJ2-3,-,many,13,TGTGCCAGCAGTTTCCGTTACACAGATACGCAGTATTTT,CASSFRYTDTQYF
TRBV20-1,TRBJ2-7,TRBD1,-,15,TGCAGTGCTAGAGATCCTGGGACAGGGTCCTACGAGCAGTACTTC,CSARDPGTGSYEQYF
TRBV5-6,TRBJ1-1,-,-,15,TGTGCCAGCAGCCCGACCGGGGCCTGGAACACTGAAGCTTTCTTT,CASSPTGAWNTEAFF
TRBV6-1,TRBJ1-2,-,many,16,TGTGCCACCAGTGGATTCGGACGGACGACTAACTATGGCTACACCTTC,CATSGFGRTTNYGYTF
TRBV20-1,TRBJ1-5,-,-,13,TGCAGTGCTAGAGGCCGAGGCAATCAGCCCCAGCATTTT,CSARGRGNQPQHF
TRBV3-1,TRBJ2-1,TRBD2,-,14,TGTGCCAGCAGCCGATGGACTAGCGACAATGAGCAGTTCTTC,CASSRWTSDNEQFF
TRBV6-2/TRBV6-3,TRBJ2-5,-,-,15,TGTGCCAGCAGTTACTCGATAGTGGTACAGGCCCCCCAGTACTTC,CASSYSIVVQAPQYF
TRBV15,TRBJ2-5,-,-,15,TGTGCCACCAGCAGAGAACTGACGGGCGGTGAGACCCAGTACTTC,CATSRELTGGETQYF
TRBV5-1,TRBJ2-5,-,-,14,TGCGCCAGCAGCTTGGAGGGCAATAAAGAGACCCAGTACTTC,CASSLEGNKETQYF
TRBV18,TRBJ2-2,TRBD2,many,14,TGTGCCAGCTCGGGAGGGATGGACACCGGGGAGCTGTTTTTT,CASSGGMDTGELFF
TRBV6-2/TRBV6-3,TRBJ2-7,TRBD2,few,17,TGTGCCAGCAGTTACTCGTTAGGACTAGCGGGACCCTACGAGCAGTACTTC,CASSYSLGLAGPYEQYF
TRBV7-8,TRBJ2-5,-,many,17,TGTGCCAGCAGCCTAGAACGGGGTTGGGGGGCTCAAGAGACCCAGTACTTC,CASSLERGWGAQETQYF
TRBV15,TRBJ1-4,-,few,13,TGTGCCACCAGCAGAAAATACGATGAAAAACTGTTTTTT,CATSRKYDEKLFF
TRBV4-2,TRBJ2-2,TRBD1,-,18,TGTGCCAGCAGCCAATGGGGTGGGGGACAGGGTAACACCGGGGAGCTGTTTTTT,CASSQWGGGQGNTGELFF
TRBV6-1,TRBJ2-5,-,-,13,TGTGCCAGCAGCCGGGACTCAAAAGAGACCCAGTACTTC,CASSRDSKETQYF
TRBV4-1,TRBJ2-7,-,many,15,TGCGCCAGCAGCCAAGAGCAGGTCCCCTCCTACGAGCAGTACTTC,CASSQEQVPSYEQYF
TRBV28,TRBJ2-4,-,-,13,TGTGCCAGCACGGGGGCCCTCAAAAACATTCAGTACTTC,CASTGALKNIQYF
TRBV6-1,TRBJ2-5,-,many,15,TGTGCCAGCAGTCCCTTTCAGAACTATCAAGAGACCCAGTACTTC,CASSPFQNYQETQYF
TRBV20-1,TRBJ2-1,TRBD2,few,15,TGCAGTGCGGACACTAGCGGGGTCTCCTACAATGAGCAGTTCTTC,CSADTSGVSYNEQFF
TRBV29-1,TRBJ1-2,-,-,14,TGCAGCGTTGAAATGAGACGAGGGGACTATGGCTACACCTTC,CSVEMRRGDYGYTF
TRBV20-1,TRBJ2-1,-,-,14,TGCAGTGCTTCCAAGGGGGGGGATTACAATGAGCAGTTCTTC,CSASKGGDYNEQFF
TRBV11-2,TRBJ2-1,TRBD2,many,17,TGTGCCAGCAGGGGACTAGCGGGAGGTGATCGGTGGACTGAGCAGTTCTTC,CASRGLAGGDRWTEQFF
TRBV19,TRBJ2-1,-,few,11,TGTGCCAGTAGTATCGGGCGCGAGCAGTTCTTC,CASSIGREQFF
TRBV7-2,TRBJ1-5,TRBD1,many,15,TGTGCCAGCAGCTGGACAGGTTCTAGCAATCAGCCCCAGCATTTT,CASSWTGSSNQPQHF
TRBV29-1,TRBJ1-5,-,many,13,TGCAGCGTAGGTGGATCGGGCAATCAGCCCCAGCATTTT,CSVGGSGNQPQHF
TRBV6-1,TRBJ2-5,TRBD1,many,15,TGTGCCAGCAGCCCGGTGACAGGGAAGGGAGAGACCCAGTACTTC,CASSPVTGKGETQYF
TRBV27,TRBJ2-1,-,-,13,TGTGCCAGCAGTTTTATTGGGTACAATGAGCAGTTCTTC,CASSFIGYNEQFF
TRBV25-1,TRBJ2-1,TRBD1,-,12,TGTGCCAGCATTGCAGGGGGCGATGAGCAGTTCTTC,CASIAGGDEQFF
TRBV28,TRBJ1-2,-,many,17,TGTGCCAGCAGTTCAGTAGGCGTCGGGGGCCGGAGCTATGGCTACACCTTC,CASSSVGVGGRSYGYTF
TRBV5-1,TRBJ2-2,TRBD2,many,17,TGCGCCAGCAGCAGCTGGGGACTAGCGGGAGGAACCGGGGAGCTGTTTTTT,CASSSWGLAGGTGELFF
TRBV20-1,TRBJ1-6,-,many,12,TGCAGTGCTAGAAACGGGCCTCCACCCCTCCACTTT,CSARNGPPPLHF
TRBV5-1,TRBJ2-7,TRBD1,few,14,TGCGCCAGCAGCTTGAGGACAGGGCCCTACGAGCAGTACTTC,CASSLRTGPYEQYF
TRBV20-1,TRBJ2-1,TRBD1,few,16,TGCAGTGCTAGAGATCGGACAGGGAAGGGTTGGAATGAGCAGTTCTTC,CSARDRTGKGWNEQFF
TRBV27,TRBJ1-6,-,many,15,TGTGCCAGCAGGATTACCGGGACCCTTAATTCACCCCTCCACTTT,CASRITGTLNSPLHF
TRBV29-1,TRBJ2-3,-,many,12,TGCAGCGTTGGCGGTTACACAGATACGCAGTATTTT,CSVGGYTDTQYF
TRBV14,TRBJ2-6,-,-,15,TGTGCCAGCACATCTGGGGGAACTGGGGCCAACGTCCTGACTTTC,CASTSGGTGANVLTF
TRBV12-3/TRBV12-4,TRBJ2-2,TRBD2,few,18,TGTGCCAGCAGTTTTGGACTAGCGGGAGTTGTTTACACCGGGGAGCTGTTTTTT,CASSFGLAGVVYTGELFF
TRBV7-2,TRBJ2-7,-,few,13,TGTGCCAGCAGCTTAATGCGCAGTCCCGAGCAGTACTTC,CASSLMRSPEQYF
TRBV9,TRBJ2-5,TRBD1,many,14,TGTGCCAGCAGCGTAGCAGGGGGCGCGGAGACCCAGTACTTC,CASSVAGGAETQYF
TRBV24-1,TRBJ2-2,TRBD1,few,17,TGTGCCACCAGTGTTAAACCGGGACAGGGAGTACCCGGGGAGCTGTTTTTT,CATSVKPGQGVPGELFF